This T cell receptor (beta chain) stems from a study of T cells in Graves' hyperthyroidism and ophthalmopathy. Exclusion followed for patients with uncontrolled infection, other autoimmune disease, pregnancy or lactation. Many counts were recorded for this clonotype. Researchers took RNA transcripts and amplified the TCR beta CDR3 regions from them. The HTBI set primed first-round TCR CDR3 RT-PCR. TCRdb processed the multiplex PCR reads anew with MiXCR; each CDR3 protein has one entry. Of about 760,000 distinct CDR3 sequences listed, 30% to 40% are singletons. With 6 bases removed from V and 0 bases from J, the gap between germline ends came to 14 bases. The CDR3 has 14 residues. The germline CDR1 and CDR2 sequences are SQVTM and ANQGSEA.

The sequenced material came from blood. This clonotype was sampled from a middle-aged woman with Graves' hyperthyroidism. The chain uses TRBV29-1 and TRBJ2-5; D remains ambiguous. CDR3 residues: CSVPGRPNQETQYF. CDR3 in DNA: TGCAGCGTGCCCGGACGCCCAAACCAAGAGACCCAGTACTTC.